These 5 T cell receptor beta chains originate from one sample sequenced in a study of cytomegalovirus exposure and HLA in healthy donors. Only in-frame clones appear in the TCRdb table, and some are missing; sequencing was by immunoSEQ multiplex PCR. In the table there are approximately 97,000 clones, around 96% of which are singletons. The sequenced material came from PBMCs. The receptors were sampled from a woman aged 18-29 years in good health and CMV-seronegative.

V gene TRBV5-1 combines with J gene TRBJ2-2, with 8 bases matching TRBD1. The CDR3 is made up of 14 amino acids. V shed 5 bases, J shed 3 bases, and the junction held 3 bases outside the gene matches. CDR1 and CDR2 from the germline V gene are SGHRS and YFSETQ. The CDR3 bases are TGCGCCAGCAGTCGGACAGGGCACACCGGGGAGCTGTTTTTT. It encodes CASSRTGHTGELFF. Combining the CDR3 with reference TRBV5-1 and TRBJ2-2 gives the whole variable domain KAGVTQTPRYLIKTRGQQVTLSCSPISGHRSVSWYQQTPGQGLQFLFEYFSETQRNKGNFPGRFSGRQFSNSRSEMNVSTLELGDSALYLCASSRTGHTGELFFGEGSRLTVL.

This CDR3 reads CASSDAAGPQPQHF. The CDR3 DNA follows: TGTGCCAGCAGCGACGCGGCGGGACCTCAGCCCCAGCATTTT. The V call is TRBV2, the J call TRBJ1-5, with D perhaps TRBD1 (5 bases). The CDR3 contains 14 residues. V lost 6 bases and J 6 bases, leaving 15 bases between the germline ends. The germline V gene encodes CDR1 SNHLY and CDR2 FYNNEI.

The chain carries TRBV9 and TRBJ2-1; D uncertain. Germline CDR1 is SGDLS and CDR2 is YYNGEE. This CDR3 region has 12 residues. V was clipped by 1 base and J by 6 bases, with 5 bases between them. CDR3 sequence (DNA): TGTGCCAGCAGCGTATCTTCCAATGAGCAGTTCTTC. Translating gives CASSVSSNEQFF.

The chain employs TRBV2 and TRBJ2-7; 8 nucleotides match TRBD2. Trimming removed 6 bases from V and 2 bases from J; junction bases left unmatched: 6. The CDR3 loop spans 14 amino acids. CDR1 is SNHLY and CDR2 is FYNNEI in the germline V gene. Here the CDR3 DNA reads TGTGCCAGCAGCATAGCGGGGCGACCCTACGAGCAGTACTTC. Protein product: CASSIAGRPYEQYF. The full variable domain, rest sourced from reference TRBV2 and TRBJ2-7, is EPEVTQTPSHQVTQMGQEVILRCVPISNHLYFYWYRQILGQKVEFLVSFYNNEISEKSEIFDDQFSVERPDGSNFTLKIRSTKLEDSAMYFCASSIAGRPYEQYFGPGTRLTVT.

V usage is TRBV7-6 and J usage is TRBJ1-5; the match to TRBD1 covers 11 bases. J lost 4 bases, V lost 5 bases, and 7 bases had no gene match. This CDR3 comprises 16 residues. From germline, CDR1 is SGHVS and CDR2 FNYEAQ. Here the CDR3 DNA reads TGTGCCAGCAGCACCGGGACAGGGGGAGGGAATCAGCCCCAGCATTTT. It translates to CASSTGTGGGNQPQHF. The whole variable domain, filled in from reference TRBV7-6 and TRBJ1-5, reads GAGVSQSPRYKVTKRGQDVALRCDPISGHVSLYWYRQALGQGPEFLTYFNYEAQQDKSGLPNDRFSAERPEGSISTLTIQRTEQRDSAMYRCASSTGTGGGNQPQHFGDGTRLSIL.